This passage covers 27 T cell receptor beta chains from one sample sequenced in a study of metastatic and nonmetastatic thyroid tumors. TCRdb re-called the PCR reads through MiXCR. Seen here are roughly 53,000 clones, 20% observed once, and the top ten hold more than 3.5%. Every patient was untreated before thyroid surgery. Sequencing was performed on blood. These receptors all stem from a female donor with papillary thyroid cancer or a benign thyroid nodule (not recorded which). Some clones in this sample may be carry-over from other donors' samples.

In this sample, this clone turned up many times. The rearrangement joins TRBV28 to TRBJ2-7; D not certain. Per germline, CDR1 MDHEN and CDR2 SYDVKM. The CDR3 sequence is 11 residues long. V lost 6 bases to trimming and J lost 1 base, with 4 bases between them. The CDR3 DNA follows: TGTGCCAGCAGCTCTTCCTACGAGCAGTACTTC. Amino acid sequence: CASSSSYEQYF. Drawing the rest from reference TRBV28 and TRBJ2-7, the complete variable domain is DVKVTQSSRYLVKRTGEKVFLECVQDMDHENMFWYRQDPGLGLRLIYFSYDVKMKEKGDIPEGYSVSREKKERFSLILESASTNQTSMYLCASSSSYEQYFGPGTRLTVT.

This clone was counted ten times or more. V gene TRBV30 combines with J gene TRBJ2-7; the D is unclear. CDR3 size: 12 residues. The germline gives CDR1 GTSNPN, CDR2 SVGIG (reference sequence). V was pared by 2 bases and J by 0 bases, with 5 bases between. Here the CDR3 reads CAWSILSYEQYF. The CDR3 DNA reads as TGTGCCTGGAGTATTCTCTCCTACGAGCAGTACTTC. The entire variable domain, with the rest obtained from reference TRBV30 and TRBJ2-7, is as follows: SQTIHQWPATLVQPVGSPLSLECTVEGTSNPNLYWYRQAAGRGLQLLFYSVGIGQISSEVPQNLSASRPQDRQFILSSKKLLLSDSGFYLCAWSILSYEQYFGPGTRLTVT.

In this sample, this clone turned up many times. The chain carries TRBV6-1 and TRBJ1-3, with 9 nucleotides matching TRBD1. V shed 4 bases and J 4 bases; nucleotides not matched to a gene: 5. The CDR3 contains 15 residues. Germline V gene data show CDR1 as MNHNS and CDR2 as SASEGT. The CDR3 is CASSGVGTGGNTIYF. The DNA of the CDR3 is TGTGCCAGCAGTGGGGTCGGGACAGGGGGAAACACCATATATTTT.

This clone is a singleton in its sample. The CDR3 DNA is TGTGCCAGCAGTGAAGCTTTTCGGGACAGAACATACGAGCAGTACTTC. Amino acids: CASSEAFRDRTYEQYF. The V call is TRBV2, the J call TRBJ2-7; 7 bases agree with TRBD1. The CDR3 spans 16 residues. Germline values: CDR1 SNHLY, CDR2 FYNNEI. V shed 0 bases, J shed 4 bases, and the junction held 9 bases outside the gene matches. The full variable domain, completed using reference TRBV2 and TRBJ2-7, is EPEVTQTPSHQVTQMGQEVILRCVPISNHLYFYWYRQILGQKVEFLVSFYNNEISEKSEIFDDQFSVERPDGSNFTLKIRSTKLEDSAMYFCASSEAFRDRTYEQYFGPGTRLTVT.

This clone was seen only a few times. A much larger clone lies a single base off, so this may be a read error. Different DNA sequences within this sample yield the same CDR3. This sequence joins TRBV2 and TRBJ2-1; D gene ambiguous. Looked up from germline, CDR1 is SNHLY and CDR2 is FYNNEI. The ends were cut back, 7 bases at V and 4 bases at J, with 17 bases in the middle. CDR3 length: 15 amino acids. CDR3 in amino acids: CASTIAGTVYNEQFF. In nucleotides, the CDR3 is TGTGCCAGCACCATAGCAGGAACCGTATACAATGAGCAGTTCTTC. Complete variable domain (other parts from reference TRBV2 and TRBJ2-1): EPEVTQTPSHQVTQMGQEVILRCVPISNHLYFYWYRQILGQKVEFLVSFYNNEISEKSEIFDDQFSVERPDGSNFTLKIRSTKLEDSAMYFCASTIAGTVYNEQFFGPGTRLTVL.

This clone was counted at least ten times. The chain recombines TRBV18 with TRBJ2-3, with D unclear. Germline V gives CDR1 KGHSH, CDR2 LQKENI. The CDR3 totals 14 residues. Trimming stripped 0 bases from V and 2 bases from J, with 6 bases between. CDR3 sequence reads: CASSPPVLTDTQYF. CDR3 DNA: TGTGCCAGCTCACCACCGGTCCTCACAGATACGCAGTATTTT.

Many counts were recorded for this clone. The gene calls are TRBV5-1 and TRBJ2-1, with TRBD2 matching over 9 bases. The CDR3 is 14 residues long. The V segment lost 0 bases and the J segment 5 bases; nucleotides outside the gene matches: 0. From germline, CDR1 is SGHRS and CDR2 YFSETQ. The CDR3 nucleotides are TGCGCCAGCAGCTTGGGACTAGCGGACAATGAGCAGTTCTTC. It codes for CASSLGLADNEQFF.

This clone came up many times. The genes are TRBV19 and TRBJ1-2; TRBD1 matches 8 bases. V lost 4 bases to trimming and J lost 3 bases; unmatched junction nucleotides: 13. Germline-derived CDR1 and CDR2 are LNHDA and SQIVND (reference sequence). The CDR3 has 17 amino acids. This chain's CDR3 is CASSTGTTGGIDYGYTF. In nucleotides, the CDR3 is TGTGCCAGTAGTACGGGGACAACAGGGGGAATCGACTATGGCTACACCTTC.

There are many counts of this clone. The V gene is TRBV28, the J gene TRBJ2-2; perhaps TRBD1 as D (6 bases). Germline loops: CDR1 MDHEN, CDR2 SYDVKM. V lost 1 base to trimming and J lost 5 bases, with 14 bases between them. The CDR3 has 16 amino acids. CDR3 nucleotide sequence: TGTGCCAGCAGTTTATTAACAGGGAAGGGAACCGGGGAGCTGTTTTTT. This sequence encodes CASSLLTGKGTGELFF.

The genes are TRBV3-1 and TRBJ2-1; D unclear. The CDR3 runs to 11 residues. Deletions cut 0 bases from V and 10 bases from J, with 4 bases between. Germline assignment: CDR1 LGHDT and CDR2 YNNKEL (reference sequence). CDR3 region: CASSQDREQFF. Written as DNA, the CDR3 is TGTGCCAGCAGCCAAGATAGGGAGCAGTTCTTC.

The chain carries TRBV2 and TRBJ1-2; D possibly corresponds to TRBD1 (5 bases). V lost 5 bases and J lost 4, with 17 bases in between. CDR3 length equals 15 residues. The V gene's germline CDR1 is SNHLY and CDR2 FYNNEI. In nucleotides, the CDR3 is TGTGCCAGCAGTTGGTACCAGGTTAGGGGCTATGGCTACACCTTC. This codes for CASSWYQVRGYGYTF.

This clone was seen ten or more times. The genes are TRBV2 and TRBJ2-3; tentatively, D is TRBD2 (5 bases). V lost 6 bases to trimming and J lost 1 base, with 8 bases between them. CDR1 is SNHLY and CDR2 is FYNNEI in the germline V gene. This CDR3 has 13 amino acids. The CDR3 nucleotides are TGTGCCAGCAGGGACTGGGGCACAGATACGCAGTATTTT. This translates into CASRDWGTDTQYF.

This clone has a count of ten or more. The V gene is TRBV28, the J gene TRBJ1-1, with a weak D call TRBD1 (5 bases). CDR1 is MDHEN and CDR2 is SYDVKM in the germline V gene. The CDR3 loop spans 14 amino acids. V was pared by 2 bases and J by 3 bases, with 10 bases between. This CDR3 is CASSLQGWDTEAFF. The CDR3 DNA is TGTGCCAGCAGTTTACAGGGCTGGGACACTGAAGCTTTCTTT.

This clone was detected many times. This chain connects TRBV6-1 to TRBJ1-1; weak D call: TRBD1 (6 bases). V was shortened by 5 bases and J by 2 bases, with 9 bases between the two germline ends. CDR1 is MNHNS and CDR2 is SASEGT in the germline V gene. The CDR3 sequence is 13 residues long. CDR3 DNA: TGTGCCAGCAGTCACAGGGTTAACACTGAAGCTTTCTTT. It codes for CASSHRVNTEAFF.

This clone was counted only a few times. This may arise from a read error, as a much more abundant clone is one base away. V is TRBV6-1 and J is TRBJ1-2; 7 bases are a match to TRBD1. The germline V gene has CDR1 MNHNS and CDR2 SASEGT. CDR3 length: 14 amino acids. The CDR3 nucleotides are TGTGCCAGCAGCCCCGGGACAGCTAACTATAGCTACACCTTC. Protein sequence: CASSPGTANYSYTF.

At least ten counts were recorded for this clone. The chain recombines TRBV7-8 with TRBJ2-1, with TRBD1 as a possible D gene (6 bases). Germline V gene data show CDR1 as SGHVS and CDR2 as FQNEAQ. The CDR3 totals 18 residues. Deletions cut 4 bases from V and 0 bases from J, with 19 bases between. DNA for the CDR3: TGTGCCAGCAGCTGGTCCGGGACATCCCCTAGCTCCTACAATGAGCAGTTCTTC. Amino acid sequence: CASSWSGTSPSSYNEQFF.

This clone was observed at least ten times. The chain is built from TRBV28 and TRBJ2-3; unclear D gene. Trimming pared 5 bases from V and 4 bases from J, leaving 7 bases between. Germline V gene sequence: CDR1 MDHEN, CDR2 SYDVKM. This CDR3 contains 12 residues. CDR3 nucleotide sequence: TGTGCCAGCAGTGCTTCCCCAGATACGCAGTATTTT. This gives the protein CASSASPDTQYF.

Note on this clone: The junction shows a germline mismatch at one end, possibly a read error. The chain carries TRBV7-2 and TRBJ2-5; D ambiguous. The germline gives CDR1 SGHTA, CDR2 FQGNSA. This CDR3 is built from 11 residues. CDR3 nucleotides: TGTGCCAGCAGCTCCACGCAGACCGAGTACTTC. It translates to CASSSTQTEYF.

This clone was recorded at least ten times. This chain uses TRBV28 with TRBJ2-3; D not resolved. Germline V lookup: CDR1 MDHEN, CDR2 SYDVKM. V lost 0 bases, J lost 5 bases, and 3 bases lay in between. This CDR3 has 12 residues. This chain's CDR3 is CASSLWGDTQYF. As DNA, the CDR3 is TGTGCCAGCAGTTTATGGGGAGATACGCAGTATTTT.

In this sample, this clone turned up many times. The V call is TRBV28, the J call TRBJ1-2, with D possibly matching TRBD1 (5 bases). Trimming shortened V by 6 bases and J by 6 bases, and 17 bases separated the two germline ends. The CDR3 loop spans 14 amino acids. CDR1 MDHEN and CDR2 SYDVKM come from the germline V gene. In nucleotides, the CDR3 is TGTGCCAGCAGCCCGGCCTCACCGGACAATGGCTACACCTTC. Protein product: CASSPASPDNGYTF.

Ten or more counts support this clone. The chain uses TRBV28 and TRBJ2-2; D is uncertain. Germline V gene lookup returns CDR1 MDHEN and CDR2 SYDVKM. Trimming left V 6 bases short and J 5 bases short, with 19 bases between. There are 16 residues in the CDR3. The CDR3 spells CASRGMTGQGTGELFF. CDR3 coding DNA: TGTGCCAGCAGGGGGATGACTGGGCAAGGAACCGGGGAGCTGTTTTTT.

Many counts were recorded for this clone. CDR3 sequence: CASSRDATSTTYEQYF. CDR3 in DNA: TGTGCCAGTAGTAGGGACGCAACCTCGACGACCTACGAGCAGTACTTC. The gene calls are TRBV19 and TRBJ2-7; D assignment may be TRBD1 or TRBD2 (5 bases each). The CDR3 spans 16 residues. Trimming cost V 4 bases and J 2 bases, with 18 bases left between them. Per the germline V gene, CDR1 is LNHDA and CDR2 is SQIVND (reference sequence).

This clone was recorded many times. The rearrangement links TRBV6-1 to TRBJ2-7, with D possibly matching TRBD2 (6 bases). Germline V gene lookup returns CDR1 MNHNS and CDR2 SASEGT. Trimming pared 7 bases from V and 3 bases from J, leaving 19 bases between. This CDR3 comprises 15 residues. The CDR3 DNA follows: TGTGCCAGCAACATACGCTGGGAGGCAGGCTACGAGCAGTACTTC. It codes for CASNIRWEAGYEQYF.

The chain combines TRBV28 with TRBJ2-6; D is undetermined. This CDR3 region has 16 residues. In germline, CDR1 is MDHEN, CDR2 SYDVKM. V shed 4 bases and J shed 0 bases, with 10 bases lying between them. This chain's CDR3 is CASSSYSASGANVLTF. Here the CDR3 DNA reads TGTGCCAGCAGTTCTTACTCAGCCTCTGGGGCCAACGTCCTGACTTTC.

The chain carries TRBV9 and TRBJ2-1, with 12 bases matching TRBD2. The V gene end was trimmed by 0 bases and the J gene end by 8 bases; junction bases not matched to a gene: 3. This CDR3 comprises 15 residues. CDR1 and CDR2 from the germline V gene are SGDLS and YYNGEE. This CDR3 is CASSVGLAGEDEQFF. The CDR3 DNA reads as TGTGCCAGCAGCGTAGGACTAGCGGGAGAGGATGAGCAGTTCTTC.

The V call is TRBV27, the J call TRBJ2-2; D might be TRBD2 (6 bases). The length of the CDR3 is 15 residues. The germline gives CDR1 MNHEY, CDR2 SMNVEV (reference sequence). Trimming pared 3 bases from V and 8 bases from J, leaving 16 bases between. The CDR3 DNA follows: TGTGCCAGCAGTTTGGTGGATAGCGGCACAGGGGAGCTGTTTTTT. This encodes CASSLVDSGTGELFF.

This clone has at least ten counts. The V call is TRBV24-1, the J call TRBJ2-1, with a weak D call TRBD2 (6 bases). The CDR3 runs to 13 residues. Between the trimmed V and J ends, which lost 1 base and 9 bases, there was a span of 9 bases. The germline gives CDR1 KGHDR, CDR2 SFDVKD. The CDR3 spells CATSDLHSGEQFF. CDR3 coding DNA: TGTGCCACCAGTGATTTACATAGCGGTGAGCAGTTCTTC.